The T cell receptor (beta chain) described here comes from a study of neurological immune-mediated disorders (dated by TCRdb to about 2019). The study in broad terms: The study compared peripheral blood TCR-beta repertoires of HTLV-I-associated myelopathy (HAM/TSP) patients, multiple sclerosis patients and healthy controls using UMI-based sequencing. The cohort was made up of 60 to 75 subjects, consisting of some 15 HAM/TSP patients, 35 or so multiple sclerosis patients and 20 healthy controls. Alongside PBMC samples, the set of fewer than 110 TCR-beta libraries contained longitudinal samples, technical triplicates, and paired CD4+ and CD8+ T-cell subsets that had been sorted.

cDNA was synthesized by template-switch 5'RACE using a primer with a 10-nucleotide random unique molecular identifier that tagged each TCR transcript. Every sequencing run yielded over 190 million TCR-beta sequences covering 15-18 subjects. The RNeasy kit was used to extract total RNA. The KAPA Real-time Library Amplification kit was used to amplify TCR-beta VDJ regions with primers targeting the TCR constant region and the 5'RACE anchor. Sample indexes and Illumina adaptors were added in a first PCR, after which library yield was increased in a second PCR. After Ampure bead purification, the TCR product of roughly 650 bp was size-selected on a 2% E-gel SizeSelection system. Before pooling, library quality was assessed on a Bioanalyzer, concentration was determined with Qubit, and library quantification was performed with the Kapa Library Quantification kit. An Illumina HiSeq 2500 sequenced the libraries paired-end 2 x 150 bp. To increase sequence diversity, roughly 24-30% phiX was spiked into each library pool. The authors' analysis ran thus. Quality-filtered reads were processed with the UMI-based MiGEC pipeline, which removed over 85% of raw TCR sequences during error correction. VDJ genes were aligned to IMGT germline references, and each clonotype was defined by a unique CDR3 amino acid sequence together with V-J genes. Clonal expansion, Shannon diversity, and CDR3 relatedness (CalcPairwiseDistances, ClusterSamples) were evaluated with VDJtools, and phylogenetic trees were built with CLCbio workbench. Using coefficient-of-variation modelling across technical triplicates, the study counted a clone as expanded if it had at least 8 unique UMIs. The public reads were reprocessed in TCRdb via fastp at Q25 and MiXCR, keeping in-frame beta chains. Each record represents a unique CDR3 protein, reported with the most common genes and DNA among its rows. None of the V and J calls come from the authors' own analysis; TCRdb made them. A total of about 50,000 distinct CDR3 sequences appear in this sample, 15% to 20% of them only once. Of the sample, 3.5% to 4.5% is held by the ten largest clones.

Overall results and qualifications from the work: No identical CDR3 amino acid sequences were found to be shared among expanded clones across subjects, suggesting that TCR-beta repertoires were private in all groups. The highest TCR clonal expansion was observed in HAM/TSP patients, whereas the lowest was observed in MS patients, even when compared with healthy controls.

For CDR1 and CDR2, the germline V gene lists SGHRS and YFSETQ. From cysteine to phenylalanine, the CDR3 is 14 amino acids long. The DNA shown is the 42-base CDR3, in frame from base 1. Ends trimmed: V by 7 bases, J by 3 bases; bases unmatched to a gene: 6. A word on this clonotype: The target of this receptor is not known. Base qualities were left out, and no much larger clone turns up one base away.

The healthy controls were volunteers from blood banks in Maryland, USA. For the unsorted PBMC libraries, 2 million PBMCs were stored in RNAlater at -80 degrees C until RNA extraction and were used to generate the libraries. Peripheral blood underwent Ficoll-Hypaque density gradient centrifugation to isolate PBMCs, which were then cryopreserved in liquid nitrogen. Sequenced material: PBMCs. The receptor was isolated from a man between 60 and 75 years old in good health. The chain joins TRBV5-1 to TRBJ2-1, with 8 bases aligning to TRBD2. The nucleotide sequence reads TGCGCCAGCGTTTCGGGAGGGGTCTACAATGAGCAGTTCTTC. The translation is CASVSGGVYNEQFF.